The present entry profiles one T cell receptor beta chain with its context. Its specificity is unknown. The sample comes from a study of tumor and adjacent non-tumor tissue in lung cancer. Overall study: The patients, about nine men and a few women, were about 31 to 85 with stage I to III disease. Study-wide results and caveats: Normal lung showed higher cumulative top 100 clone frequency than tumor.

This sample's RNA came from whole unsorted tissue. Newly diagnosed lung cancer patients had thoracic surgery in China, August–November 2014, without prior chemotherapy. Three rounds of nested PCR, following a modified ARM-PCR protocol, produced the TCRbeta library. TCRdb re-analysed the multiplex PCR reads in MiXCR, keeping a single row per CDR3 protein. Found here are roughly 65,000 distinct CDR3 sequences, 60% of them singletons; the top ten hold just over 20%. V lost 7 bases and J lost 0, with 17 bases in between. Germline V gene data show CDR1 as SGHRS and CDR2 as YFSETQ. This CDR3 has 16 residues.

This chain uses TRBV5-1 with TRBJ1-3; D possibly corresponds to TRBD1 (6 bases). This sequence originates from a man aged 50 or older with non-small cell lung cancer. The sequenced material came from lung tumor tissue. CDR3 residues: CASRPGQPSSGNTIYF. The CDR3 region has the DNA TGCGCCAGCCGCCCCGGACAGCCGAGCTCTGGAAACACCATATATTTT.